Sequencing of this T cell receptor (beta chain) was carried out in a study of blood T cell repertoires in COVID-19. Patients in Seattle were enrolled during active infection, then followed longitudinally. In the authors' workflow: The assay estimated nucleated cells by amplifying reference gene primers. Measured with immunoSEQ multiplex PCR; TCRdb has only the in-frame clones, and not every one. That table furnishes V, J and clone size, whereas the DNA furnished D and trimming. The data show some 190,000 clones, more than 75% seen once. The receptor was isolated from a person between 65 and 79 years old with COVID-19, enrolled during active disease. Sequencing input: peripheral blood.

CDR3 in DNA: TGTGCCAGCAGTCCCGGACAGGGGGCTAATTCACCCCTCCACTTT. Protein product: CASSPGQGANSPLHF. This chain joins TRBV5-5 and TRBJ1-6; 11 positions agree with TRBD1. The V gene's germline CDR1 is SGHKS and CDR2 YYEKEE (reference sequence). This CDR3 has 15 amino acids. Trimming took 5 bases from V and 6 from J; bases not matched to a gene: 4.